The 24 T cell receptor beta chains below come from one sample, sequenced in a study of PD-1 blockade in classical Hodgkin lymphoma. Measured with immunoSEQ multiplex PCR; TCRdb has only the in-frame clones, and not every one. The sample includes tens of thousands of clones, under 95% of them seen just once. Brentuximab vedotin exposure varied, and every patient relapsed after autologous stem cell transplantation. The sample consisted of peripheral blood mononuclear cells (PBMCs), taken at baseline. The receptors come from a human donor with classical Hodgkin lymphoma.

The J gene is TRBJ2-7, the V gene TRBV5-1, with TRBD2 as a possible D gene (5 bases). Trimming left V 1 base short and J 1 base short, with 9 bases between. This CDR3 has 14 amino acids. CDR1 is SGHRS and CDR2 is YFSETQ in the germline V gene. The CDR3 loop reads CASSLSSGSYEQYF. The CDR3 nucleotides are TGCGCCAGCAGCTTGTCTTCGGGGTCCTACGAGCAGTACTTC.

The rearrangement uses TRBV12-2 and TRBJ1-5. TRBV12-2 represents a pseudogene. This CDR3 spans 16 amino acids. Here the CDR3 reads CASRLGTGTNNQPQHF. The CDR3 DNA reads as TGTGCAAGTCGCTTAGGTACCGGGACTAACAATCAGCCCCAGCATTTT.

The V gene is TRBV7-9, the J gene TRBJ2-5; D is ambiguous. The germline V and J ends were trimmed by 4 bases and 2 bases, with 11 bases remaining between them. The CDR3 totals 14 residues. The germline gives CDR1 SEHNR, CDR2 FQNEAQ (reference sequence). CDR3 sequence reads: CASSSGFLQETQYF. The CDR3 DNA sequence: TGTGCCAGCAGCTCCGGGTTCCTTCAAGAGACCCAGTACTTC.

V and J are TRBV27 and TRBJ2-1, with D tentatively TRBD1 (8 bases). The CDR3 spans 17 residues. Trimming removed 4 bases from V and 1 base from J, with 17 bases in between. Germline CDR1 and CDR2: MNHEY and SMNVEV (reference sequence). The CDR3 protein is CASSYWGGTGSYNEQFF. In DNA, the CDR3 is TGTGCCAGCAGTTATTGGGGGGGGACAGGATCCTACAATGAGCAGTTCTTC.

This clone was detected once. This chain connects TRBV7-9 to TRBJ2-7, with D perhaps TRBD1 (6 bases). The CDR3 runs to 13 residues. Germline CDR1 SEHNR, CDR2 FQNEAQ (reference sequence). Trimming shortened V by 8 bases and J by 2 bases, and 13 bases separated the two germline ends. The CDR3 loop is CASGKQGPYEQYF. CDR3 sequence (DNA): TGTGCCAGCGGAAAACAGGGACCCTACGAGCAGTACTTC.

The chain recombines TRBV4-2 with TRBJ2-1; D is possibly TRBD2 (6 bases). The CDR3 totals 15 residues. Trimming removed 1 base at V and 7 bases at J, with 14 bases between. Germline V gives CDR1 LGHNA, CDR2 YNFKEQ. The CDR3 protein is CASSQGGELNNEQFF. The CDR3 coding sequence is TGTGCCAGCAGCCAAGGGGGGGAACTAAATAATGAGCAGTTCTTC.

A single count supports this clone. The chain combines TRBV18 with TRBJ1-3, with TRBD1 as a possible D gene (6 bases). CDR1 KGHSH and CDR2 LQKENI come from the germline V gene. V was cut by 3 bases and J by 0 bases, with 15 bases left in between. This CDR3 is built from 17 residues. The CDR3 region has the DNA TGTGCCAGCTCACCTCGGGGGGGCAGTGACTCTGGAAACACCATATATTTT. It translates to CASSPRGGSDSGNTIYF.

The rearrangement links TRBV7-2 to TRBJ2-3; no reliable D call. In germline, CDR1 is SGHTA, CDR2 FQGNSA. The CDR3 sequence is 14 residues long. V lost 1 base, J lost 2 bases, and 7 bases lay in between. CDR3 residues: CASSLDPSTDTQYF. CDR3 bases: TGTGCCAGCAGCTTAGACCCCTCCACAGATACGCAGTATTTT.

CDR3 in amino acids: CASSLDGSHQETQYF. Written as DNA, the CDR3 is TGTGCCAGCAGCTTGGACGGGAGTCACCAAGAGACCCAGTACTTC. The chain recombines TRBV5-4 with TRBJ2-5; D is perhaps TRBD2 (6 bases). The V and J ends lost 0 bases and 0 bases respectively, with 9 bases between them. The germline gives CDR1 SGHNT, CDR2 YYREEE (reference sequence). This CDR3 contains 15 residues.

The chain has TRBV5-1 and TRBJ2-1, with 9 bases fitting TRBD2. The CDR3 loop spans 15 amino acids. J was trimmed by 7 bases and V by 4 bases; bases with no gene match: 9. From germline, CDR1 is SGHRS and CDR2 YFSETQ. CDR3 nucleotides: TGCGCCAGCAGCGCCGCGGGGGGGTTCACGAATGAGCAGTTCTTC. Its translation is CASSAAGGFTNEQFF.

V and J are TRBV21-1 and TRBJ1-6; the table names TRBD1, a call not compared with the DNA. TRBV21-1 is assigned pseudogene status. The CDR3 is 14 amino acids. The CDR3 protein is CASSSRAGDSPLHF. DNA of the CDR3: TGTGCCAGCAGCTCCAGGGCAGGAGATTCACCCCTCCACTTT.

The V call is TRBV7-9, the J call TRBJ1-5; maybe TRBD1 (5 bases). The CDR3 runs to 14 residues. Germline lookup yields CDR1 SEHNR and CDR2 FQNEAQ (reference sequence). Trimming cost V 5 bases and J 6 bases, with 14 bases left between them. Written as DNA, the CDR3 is TGTGCCAGCAGCCCCCAGGGAGGGAGTCAGCCCCAGCATTTT. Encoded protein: CASSPQGGSQPQHF.

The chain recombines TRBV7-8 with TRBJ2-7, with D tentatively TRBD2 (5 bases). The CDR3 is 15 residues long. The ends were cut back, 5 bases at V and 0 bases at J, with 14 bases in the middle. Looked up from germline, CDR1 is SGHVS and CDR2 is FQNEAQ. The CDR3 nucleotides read TGTGCCAGCAGCCCCCGAGGGAGCAGCTCCTACGAGCAGTACTTC. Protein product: CASSPRGSSSYEQYF.

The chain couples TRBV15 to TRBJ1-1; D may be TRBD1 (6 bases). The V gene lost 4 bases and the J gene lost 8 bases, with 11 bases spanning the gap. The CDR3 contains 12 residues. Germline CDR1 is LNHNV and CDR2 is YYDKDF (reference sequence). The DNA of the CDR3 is TGTGCCACCAGCATGGGGGCGTCGGAAGCTTTCTTT. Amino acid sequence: CATSMGASEAFF. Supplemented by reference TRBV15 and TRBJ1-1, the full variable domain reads DAMVIQNPRYQVTQFGKPVTLSCSQTLNHNVMYWYQQKSSQAPKLLFHYYDKDFNNEADTPDNFQSRRPNTSFCFLDIRSPGLGDTAMYLCATSMGASEAFFGQGTRLTVV.

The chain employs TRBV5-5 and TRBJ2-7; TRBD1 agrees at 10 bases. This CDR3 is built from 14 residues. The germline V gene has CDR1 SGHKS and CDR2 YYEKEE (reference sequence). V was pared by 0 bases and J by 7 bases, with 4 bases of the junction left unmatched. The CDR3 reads CASSLGQGANEQYF. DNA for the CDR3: TGTGCCAGCAGCTTGGGACAGGGGGCGAATGAGCAGTACTTC.

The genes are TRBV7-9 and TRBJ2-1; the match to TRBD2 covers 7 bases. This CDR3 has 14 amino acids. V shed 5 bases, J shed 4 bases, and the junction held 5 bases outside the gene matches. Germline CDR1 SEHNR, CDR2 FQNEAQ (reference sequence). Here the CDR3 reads CASSAVGGYNEQFF. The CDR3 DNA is TGTGCCAGCAGCGCCGTCGGGGGGTACAATGAGCAGTTCTTC. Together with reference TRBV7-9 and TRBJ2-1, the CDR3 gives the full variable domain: DTGVSQNPRHKITKRGQNVTFRCDPISEHNRLYWYRQTLGQGPEFLTYFQNEAQLEKSRLLSDRFSAERPKGSFSTLEIQRTEQGDSAMYLCASSAVGGYNEQFFGPGTRLTVL.

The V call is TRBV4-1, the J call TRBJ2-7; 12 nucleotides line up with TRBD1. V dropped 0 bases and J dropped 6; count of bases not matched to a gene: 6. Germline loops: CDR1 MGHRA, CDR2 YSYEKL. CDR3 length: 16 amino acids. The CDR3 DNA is TGCGCCAGCAGCCAAGATCGGGGACAGGGGGCAACCGAGCAGTACTTC. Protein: CASSQDRGQGATEQYF.

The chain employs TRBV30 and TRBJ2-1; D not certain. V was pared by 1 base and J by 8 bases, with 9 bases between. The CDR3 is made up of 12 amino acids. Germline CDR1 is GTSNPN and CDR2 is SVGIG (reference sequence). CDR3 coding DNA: TGTGCCTGGAGTGCGTCGGGTCATGAGCAGTTCTTC. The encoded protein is CAWSASGHEQFF.

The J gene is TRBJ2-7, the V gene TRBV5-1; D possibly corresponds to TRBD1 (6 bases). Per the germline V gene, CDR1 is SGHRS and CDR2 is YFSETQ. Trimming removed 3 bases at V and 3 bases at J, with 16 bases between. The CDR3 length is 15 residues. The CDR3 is CASSWGTGSGYEQYF. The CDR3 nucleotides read TGCGCCAGCAGCTGGGGAACAGGGTCTGGCTACGAGCAGTACTTC.

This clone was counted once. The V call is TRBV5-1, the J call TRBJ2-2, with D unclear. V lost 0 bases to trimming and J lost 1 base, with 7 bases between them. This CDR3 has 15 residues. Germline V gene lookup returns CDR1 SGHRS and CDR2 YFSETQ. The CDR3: CASSLAYKNTGELFF. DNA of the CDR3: TGCGCCAGCAGCTTGGCCTACAAGAACACCGGGGAGCTGTTTTTT.

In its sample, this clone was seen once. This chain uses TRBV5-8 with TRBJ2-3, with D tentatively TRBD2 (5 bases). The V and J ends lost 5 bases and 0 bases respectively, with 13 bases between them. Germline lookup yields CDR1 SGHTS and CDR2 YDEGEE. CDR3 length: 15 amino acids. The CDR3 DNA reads TGTGCCAGCAGACGACGGGGATCTAGCACAGATACGCAGTATTTT. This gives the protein CASRRRGSSTDTQYF.

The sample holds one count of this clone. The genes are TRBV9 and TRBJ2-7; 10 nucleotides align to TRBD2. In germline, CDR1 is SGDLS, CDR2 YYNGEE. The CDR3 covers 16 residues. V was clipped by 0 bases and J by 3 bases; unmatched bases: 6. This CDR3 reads CASSVEASGSLYEQYF. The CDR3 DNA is TGTGCCAGCAGCGTAGAAGCTAGCGGGAGCCTCTACGAGCAGTACTTC.

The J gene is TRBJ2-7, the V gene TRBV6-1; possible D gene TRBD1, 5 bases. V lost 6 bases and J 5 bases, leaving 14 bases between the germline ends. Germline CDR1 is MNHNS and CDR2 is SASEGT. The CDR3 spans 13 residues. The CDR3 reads CASRIRGGDEQYF. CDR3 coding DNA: TGTGCCAGCAGAATAAGGGGCGGCGACGAGCAGTACTTC.

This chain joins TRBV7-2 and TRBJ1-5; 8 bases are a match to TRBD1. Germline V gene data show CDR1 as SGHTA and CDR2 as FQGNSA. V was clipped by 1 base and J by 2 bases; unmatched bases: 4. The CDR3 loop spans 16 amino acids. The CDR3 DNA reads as TGTGCCAGCAGCTTAGGCCAGGGGGCCGGCAATCAGCCCCAGCATTTT. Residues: CASSLGQGAGNQPQHF.